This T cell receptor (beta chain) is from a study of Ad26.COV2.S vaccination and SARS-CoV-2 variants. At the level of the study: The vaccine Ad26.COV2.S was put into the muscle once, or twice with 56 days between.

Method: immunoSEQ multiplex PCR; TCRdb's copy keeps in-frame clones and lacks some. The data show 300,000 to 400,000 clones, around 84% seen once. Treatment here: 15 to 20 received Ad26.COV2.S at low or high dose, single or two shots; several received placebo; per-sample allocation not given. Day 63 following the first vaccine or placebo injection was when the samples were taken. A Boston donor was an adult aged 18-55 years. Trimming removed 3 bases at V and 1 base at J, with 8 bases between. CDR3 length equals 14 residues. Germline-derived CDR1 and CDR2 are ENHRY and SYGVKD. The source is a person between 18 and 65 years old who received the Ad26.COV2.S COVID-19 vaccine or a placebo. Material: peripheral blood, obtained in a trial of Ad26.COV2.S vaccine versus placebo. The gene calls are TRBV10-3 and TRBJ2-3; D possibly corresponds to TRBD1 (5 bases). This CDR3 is CAISDGHRTDTQYF. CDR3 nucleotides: TGTGCCATCAGTGACGGACACCGCACAGATACGCAGTATTTT.